Below, 21 T cell receptor beta chains from the same sample are listed, as sequenced in a study of T cells in Graves' hyperthyroidism and ophthalmopathy. Researchers amplified the TCR beta CDR3 regions from RNA transcripts. RT-PCR in the first round (using the HTBI primer set) targeted the TCR CDR3. TCRdb processed the multiplex PCR reads anew with MiXCR; each CDR3 protein has one entry. The sample shows hundreds of thousands of distinct CDR3 sequences, around 46% of them seen only once. The material sequenced was peripheral blood or thyroid tissue (not recorded which). The origin of the receptors is a woman under 30 with Graves' hyperthyroidism.

This chain joins TRBV20-1 and TRBJ2-5; D ambiguous. V was trimmed by 3 bases and J by 1 base, leaving 12 bases between them. The CDR3 has 14 amino acids. Germline V CDR1 and CDR2: DFQATT, SNEGSKA (reference sequence). CDR3 loop: CSASFPASQETQYF. The CDR3 bases are TGCAGTGCTAGTTTTCCAGCGTCCCAAGAGACCCAGTACTTC.

The gene calls are TRBV19 and TRBJ2-7; either TRBD1 or TRBD2 may fit D (5 bases each). Germline V lookup: CDR1 LNHDA, CDR2 SQIVND (reference sequence). The CDR3 length is 15 residues. Trimming removed 5 bases from V and 1 base from J, with 15 bases in between. CDR3 DNA sequence: TGTGCCAGTAGTGCTTGGGACGTCAAGTCCTACGAGCAGTACTTC. Protein: CASSAWDVKSYEQYF.

Of note for this clonotype: A much larger clone is a single base away; this may be a read error. This rearrangement joins TRBV24-1 to TRBJ1-1; 7 nucleotides match TRBD1. The CDR3 has 12 residues. From germline, CDR1 is KGHDR and CDR2 SFDVKD. This chain's CDR3 is CAISRGNTDAFF. CDR3 DNA sequence: TGTGCCATTTCCAGGGGGAACACTGACGCTTTCTTT.

V gene TRBV4-1 combines with J gene TRBJ2-5; 8 nucleotides align to TRBD1. Trimming removed 5 bases from V and 2 bases from J; junction bases left unmatched: 10. This CDR3 has 16 amino acids. Per the germline V gene, CDR1 is MGHRA and CDR2 is YSYEKL. CDR3 amino acids: CASSTSTGAAQETQYF. The CDR3 DNA reads as TGCGCCAGCAGCACCTCGACAGGGGCCGCACAAGAGACCCAGTACTTC.

The rearrangement joins TRBV5-1 to TRBJ1-4; tentative D call: TRBD1 (5 bases). Germline V lookup: CDR1 SGHRS, CDR2 YFSETQ. This CDR3 spans 15 amino acids. V lost 1 base and J 7 bases, leaving 14 bases between the germline ends. The CDR3 DNA is TGCGCCAGCAGCTTGTTTAGCAGGGACGGTGAAAAACTGTTTTTT. Translation: CASSLFSRDGEKLFF. Based on the CDR3 plus reference TRBV5-1 and TRBJ1-4, the full variable domain is KAGVTQTPRYLIKTRGQQVTLSCSPISGHRSVSWYQQTPGQGLQFLFEYFSETQRNKGNFPGRFSGRQFSNSRSEMNVSTLELGDSALYLCASSLFSRDGEKLFFGSGTQLSVL.

The rearrangement joins TRBV14 to TRBJ2-7, with 14 nucleotides matching TRBD2. Trimming cost V 6 bases and J 5 bases; bases outside gene matches: 0. CDR3 length equals 13 residues. Looked up from germline, CDR1 is SGHDN and CDR2 is FVKESK. The CDR3 spells CASRTSGRDEQYF. The CDR3 region has the DNA TGTGCCAGCAGGACTAGCGGGAGGGACGAGCAGTACTTC.

On this clonotype itself: Relative to the germline gene, one junction end is altered; a read error may explain this. The chain links TRBV7-9 to TRBJ2-7; D possibly corresponds to TRBD2 (6 bases). This CDR3 spans 15 amino acids. Germline V gene sequence: CDR1 SEHNR, CDR2 FQNEAQ (reference sequence). CDR3 loop: CASSPFGIEEGEQYF. In DNA, the CDR3 is TGCGCCAGCAGCCCGTTTGGGATAGAGGAGGGCGAGCAGTACTTC. Complete variable domain (other parts from reference TRBV7-9 and TRBJ2-7): DTGVSQNPRHKITKRGQNVTFRCDPISEHNRLYWYRQTLGQGPEFLTYFQNEAQLEKSRLLSDRFSAERPKGSFSTLEIQRTEQGDSAMYLCASSPFGIEEGEQYFGPGTRLTVT.

The gene calls are TRBV7-3 and TRBJ2-7, with 7 bases that match TRBD1. Trimming removed 5 bases from V and 2 bases from J; junction bases left unmatched: 9. The germline gives CDR1 SGHTA, CDR2 FQGTGA. This CDR3 contains 15 residues. The DNA of the CDR3 is TGTGCCAGCAGCCAACAGGGGTTTAGCCCCTACGAGCAGTACTTC. It codes for CASSQQGFSPYEQYF.

Many counts were recorded for this clonotype. This chain links TRBV7-9 with TRBJ2-7; D is possibly TRBD1 (5 bases). Germline V gene lookup returns CDR1 SEHNR and CDR2 FQNEAQ (reference sequence). Trimming shortened V by 2 bases and J by 6 bases, and 14 bases separated the two germline ends. CDR3 length equals 14 residues. CDR3 in DNA: TGTGCCAGCAGCTTACGCGGCAGGGTTCTCGAGCAGTACTTC. Amino acid sequence: CASSLRGRVLEQYF.

The chain is built from TRBV11-2 and TRBJ1-2; a weak D match, TRBD1 (6 bases). Trimming removed 2 bases at V and 6 bases at J, with 10 bases between. Germline assignment: CDR1 SGHAT and CDR2 FQNNGV. The CDR3 sequence is 13 residues long. CDR3: CASSLMRQDGYTF. The CDR3 DNA sequence: TGTGCCAGCAGCTTAATGCGACAGGATGGCTACACCTTC.

The rearrangement joins TRBV2 to TRBJ2-7; D assignment may be TRBD1 or TRBD2 (5 bases each). The CDR3 extends over 15 amino acids. Trimming left V 1 base short and J 3 bases short, with 13 bases between. From germline, CDR1 is SNHLY and CDR2 FYNNEI. The CDR3 sequence: CASSEGGRDRYEQYF. Here the CDR3 DNA reads TGTGCCAGCAGTGAAGGAGGCCGGGACCGCTACGAGCAGTACTTC.

This clonotype has just one count. The junction departs from germline at one end; a sequencing error may be responsible. The genes are TRBV7-9 and TRBJ2-7; D remains unclear. In germline, CDR1 is SEHNR, CDR2 FQNEAQ (reference sequence). The CDR3 covers 16 residues. The DNA of the CDR3 is TGTGCCTGCAGCTTAGGCCCGCCAGGCGCAGCCTACGAGCAGTACTTC. The encoded protein is CACSLGPPGAAYEQYF.

The V call is TRBV7-2, the J call TRBJ2-7; D is tentatively TRBD1 or TRBD2 (5 bases each). CDR1 is SGHTA and CDR2 is FQGNSA in the germline V gene. The CDR3 length is 14 residues. V lost 5 bases and J 3 bases, leaving 14 bases between the germline ends. CDR3 region: CASSPNRDVYEQYF. In DNA, the CDR3 is TGTGCCAGCAGCCCCAACCGGGACGTCTACGAGCAGTACTTC. Full variable domain (rest looked up from reference TRBV7-2 and TRBJ2-7): GAGVSQSPSNKVTEKGKDVELRCDPISGHTALYWYRQSLGQGLEFLIYFQGNSAPDKSGLPSDRFSAERTGGSVSTLTIQRTQQEDSAVYLCASSPNRDVYEQYFGPGTRLTVT.

This clonotype occurred a few times. The genes are TRBV29-1 and TRBJ2-7, with D possibly TRBD2 on 5 matching bases. The CDR3 is 14 residues long. Trimming removed 2 bases at V and 3 bases at J, with 14 bases between. Germline assignment: CDR1 SQVTM and CDR2 ANQGSEA. The CDR3 spells CSVEISSSNYEQYF. CDR3 bases: TGCAGCGTTGAAATCTCTAGCTCTAACTACGAGCAGTACTTC.

Ten or more counts support this clonotype. This chain joins TRBV19 and TRBJ1-5, with D perhaps matching TRBD1 (5 bases). Trimming took 6 bases from V and 6 from J, leaving 12 bases between them. This CDR3 has 13 residues. The germline V gene encodes CDR1 LNHDA and CDR2 SQIVND (reference sequence). The DNA for the CDR3 is TGTGCCAGTAGCCGGACACATGGTCAGCCCCAGCATTTT. It encodes CASSRTHGQPQHF.

This sequence joins TRBV13 and TRBJ1-1, with D tentatively TRBD1 (5 bases). V lost 5 bases and J 0 bases, leaving 10 bases between the germline ends. This CDR3 has 14 residues. Germline CDR1 reads PRHDT; CDR2 reads FYEKMQ (reference sequence). The CDR3 region has the DNA TGTGCCAGCAGCCGCAGGGACCTGAACACTGAAGCTTTCTTT. It specifies CASSRRDLNTEAFF.

This clonotype was counted only a few times. The V and J genes are TRBV11-1 and TRBJ2-7; the D gene is possibly TRBD2 (6 bases). CDR3 length equals 18 residues. Germline CDR1 is SGHAT and CDR2 is FQDESV (reference sequence). V was cut by 8 bases and J by 0 bases, with 26 bases left in between. CDR3 nucleotides: TGTGCCAGCTCCCGTCGGGGGACCGTTGAGGGGTCCTCCTACGAGCAGTACTTC. Residues: CASSRRGTVEGSSYEQYF.

The chain couples TRBV7-9 to TRBJ2-3; weak D call: TRBD2 (7 bases). The CDR3 extends over 14 amino acids. V lost 5 bases and J 6 bases, leaving 15 bases between the germline ends. Per germline, CDR1 SEHNR and CDR2 FQNEAQ (reference sequence). CDR3 DNA sequence: TGTGCCAGCAGCCCTTCCAGGGGAGGGGATACGCAGTATTTT. This sequence encodes CASSPSRGGDTQYF.

Details on this clonotype: A read error may explain this, as a much larger clone is one base away. The chain uses TRBV7-2 and TRBJ1-1, with D unclear. Germline-derived CDR1 and CDR2 are SGHTA and FQGNSA. Trimming cost V 0 bases and J 5 bases, with 7 bases left between them. CDR3 length: 13 amino acids. The CDR3 nucleotides read TGTGCCAGCAGCTTAGCGACGAGTACTGAAGCTTTCTTT. It is translated as CASSLATSTEAFF.

The chain couples TRBV19 to TRBJ1-5; D may be TRBD1 (6 bases). V was trimmed by 10 bases and J by 8 bases, leaving 15 bases between them. CDR3 length equals 12 residues. Germline lookup yields CDR1 LNHDA and CDR2 SQIVND (reference sequence). CDR3 amino acids: CATPEGVEPQHF. The DNA for the CDR3 is TGTGCCACCCCGGAGGGGGTAGAGCCCCAGCATTTT.

This sequence joins TRBV29-1 and TRBJ2-7; D perhaps matches TRBD2 (6 bases). Trimming stripped 5 bases from V and 1 base from J, with 15 bases between. The germline gives CDR1 SQVTM, CDR2 ANQGSEA. The CDR3 is made up of 14 amino acids. CDR3 bases: TGCAGCGTTAGGTCGGGAGAGGTGTCCTACGAGCAGTACTTC. This codes for CSVRSGEVSYEQYF.